The clone carrying this T cell receptor beta chain was seen many times. Its antigen is undetermined. There are 14 residues in the CDR3. The V gene lost 0 bases and the J gene lost 2 bases, with 8 bases spanning the gap. Germline V gene data show CDR1 as SGHKS and CDR2 as YYEKEE (reference sequence). To make TCR beta libraries, researchers used iRepertoire HTBI primers and Arm-PCR of CDR3 regions. TCRdb re-derived calls from the multiplex PCR reads in MiXCR, one entry per CDR3 protein. The sample holds a few hundred thousand distinct CDR3 sequences, about 18% seen once. This record belongs to a study of regulatory T cells in long-lasting Graves disease. Study-level results: TRBV28 was favored in persistent disease, as were TRBJ1-2 and TRBJ2-5.

Stated time point: newly diagnosed GD, antithyroid drugs for less than 3 months. Making the TCR library involved RNA that had been extracted from PBMCs. In addition, the sample was reused for a study of T cells in Graves' hyperthyroidism and ophthalmopathy.

This specimen was peripheral blood mononuclear cells (PBMCs), taken at new diagnosis, from a patient treated with antithyroid drugs. The clonotype originates from a woman aged 25 to 45 with Graves disease. The chain is built from TRBV5-5 and TRBJ1-2; possible D gene TRBD1, 6 bases. The DNA for the CDR3 is TGTGCCAGCAGCTTGGGGGGGCCAAACTATGGCTACACCTTC. Protein: CASSLGGPNYGYTF. The variable domain in full, with the rest retrieved from reference TRBV5-5 and TRBJ1-2, is DAGVTQSPTHLIKTRGQQVTLRCSPISGHKSVSWYQQVLGQGPQFIFQYYEKEERGRGNFPDRFSARQFPNYSSELNVNALLLGDSALYLCASSLGGPNYGYTFGSGTRLTVV.